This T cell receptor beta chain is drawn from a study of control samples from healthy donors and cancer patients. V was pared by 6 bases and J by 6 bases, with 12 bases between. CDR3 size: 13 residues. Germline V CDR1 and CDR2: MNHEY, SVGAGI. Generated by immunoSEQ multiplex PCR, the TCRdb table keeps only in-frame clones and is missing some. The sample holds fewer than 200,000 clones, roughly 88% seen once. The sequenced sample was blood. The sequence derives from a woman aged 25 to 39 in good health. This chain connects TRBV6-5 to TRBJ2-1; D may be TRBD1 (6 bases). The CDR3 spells CASRGDTANEQFF. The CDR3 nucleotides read TGTGCCAGCAGGGGGGACACAGCCAATGAGCAGTTCTTC.